Listed below are T cell receptor beta chains from one sample, sequenced in a study of resident and recirculating memory T cells in vitiligo. The data were produced by immunoSEQ multiplex PCR, yet TCRdb's version contains in-frame clones alone and is incomplete. The sample lists tens of thousands of clones; roughly 92% were seen once. Sequenced material: blood. These TCRs come from a male donor with vitiligo. The CDR3 runs from the conserved cysteine through the conserved F or W. The D gene is left open where the match is weak. Size is omitted from some rows. Given values are once, few, many or a class for expanded clones.

j_call	d_call	clone_size	v_call	cdr3_nt	cdr3_aa
TRBJ2-1	TRBD2	NA	TRBV9	TGTGCCAGCAGCCCAGGGACCAGGGTAGGGCGGGGGGATGAGCAGTTCTTC	CASSPGTRVGRGDEQFF
TRBJ1-4	NA	NA	TRBV7-9	TGTGCCAGCAGCTTAGGGAGAAAACTGTTTTTT	CASSLGRKLFF
TRBJ1-5	NA	once	TRBV30	TGTGCCTGGAGTGGCGAGAGCAATCAGCCCCAGCATTTT	CAWSGESNQPQHF
TRBJ2-3	NA	once	TRBV7-6	TGTGCCAGCTACGGGTCGTTTGGAGATACGCAGTATTTT	CASYGSFGDTQYF
TRBJ1-3	TRBD1	many	TRBV11-2	TGTGCCAGCAGCTTGCGACAGGGGACACTTCACCTCTCTGGAAACACCATATATTTT	CASSLRQGTLHLSGNTIYF
TRBJ1-2	NA	NA	TRBV21-1	TGTGCCAGCAGCAAGCCGGGGTATGGCTACACCTTC	CASSKPGYGYTF
TRBJ2-7	NA	NA	TRBV4-1	TGCGCCAGCAGCCAAGATGTTCGGTTGAGTAGCTCCTACGAGCAGTACTTC	CASSQDVRLSSSYEQYF
TRBJ1-4	NA	NA	TRBV7-8	TGTGCCAGCAGCTTAAACTCGCAGGGAGGGGAAAAACTGTTTTTT	CASSLNSQGGEKLFF
TRBJ2-1	TRBD2	NA	TRBV28	TGTGCCAGCAGTTTACCCAGCGGGGTCTACAATGAGCAGTTCTTC	CASSLPSGVYNEQFF
TRBJ1-5	TRBD1	NA	TRBV5-8	TGTGCCAGCAGCTTGAGCCCCAACAGGGGGCGCAAGAAGCCCCAGCATTTT	CASSLSPNRGRKKPQHF
TRBJ2-7	TRBD1	NA	TRBV18	TGTGCCAGCTCACCCGGGACAGGGTTTTACGAGCAGTACTTC	CASSPGTGFYEQYF
TRBJ2-6	TRBD2	NA	TRBV7-8	TGTGCCAGCAGCCCGGTTGGCGGGGGAGGAAGATCTGGGGCCAACGTCCTGACTTTC	CASSPVGGGGRSGANVLTF
TRBJ2-3	TRBD2	NA	TRBV6-5	TGTGCCAGCAGGCAGCGGGGAGCCGGTGGAGATACGCAGTATTTT	CASRQRGAGGDTQYF
TRBJ1-2	TRBD1	NA	TRBV6-1	TGTGCCAGCAGTGCCAAGACGACAGGGAACTATGGCTACACCTTC	CASSAKTTGNYGYTF
TRBJ2-7	NA	NA	TRBV7-8	TGTGCCAGCAGCGAGGACTTGAAGGCCGCGGGTTACGAGCAGTACTTC	CASSEDLKAAGYEQYF
TRBJ1-3	NA	NA	TRBV18	TGTGCCAGCTCACCACAGGACAACCGCTCTGGAAACACCATATATTTT	CASSPQDNRSGNTIYF
TRBJ2-6	NA	NA	TRBV9	TGTGCCAGCAGTTCAGACTCTGGGGCCAACGTCCTGACTTTC	CASSSDSGANVLTF
TRBJ1-2	TRBD1	NA	TRBV5-5	TGTGCCAGCAGCCCAGGACAGGGCTATGGTTATGGCTACACCTTC	CASSPGQGYGYGYTF
TRBJ1-1	NA	few	TRBV28	TGTGCCAGCAGTTCCCACAGGGTGGGGAACACTGAAGCTTTCTTT	CASSSHRVGNTEAFF
TRBJ2-6	NA	NA	TRBV4-1	TGCGCCAGCAGCCAAGAGACCATGACAGGTCAGCCTGGGGCCAACGTCCTGACTTTC	CASSQETMTGQPGANVLTF
TRBJ2-3	NA	NA	TRBV27	TGTGCCAGCAGTTACAGGGAGACAGATACGCAGTATTTT	CASSYRETDTQYF
TRBJ2-6	NA	NA	TRBV4-3	TGCGCCAGCAGCCAAGAGGGGGGAACTGGGGCCAACGTCCTGACTTTC	CASSQEGGTGANVLTF
TRBJ2-7	NA	NA	TRBV5-4	TGTGCCAGCAGCTTGTCTGGCAGGCCCTACGAGCAGTACTTC	CASSLSGRPYEQYF
TRBJ1-1	NA	many	TRBV11-2	TGTGCCAGCAGCTTACCCAGGCGGGGTTTGAACACTGAAGCTTTCTTT	CASSLPRRGLNTEAFF
TRBJ1-2	NA	NA	TRBV5-4	TGTGCCAGCAGCTTGGCCGGTTCCCCGTCCTATGGCTACACCTTC	CASSLAGSPSYGYTF
TRBJ2-7	NA	NA	TRBV28	TGTGCCAGCGGGGGCGGGGGAAGGTACGAGCAGTACTTC	CASGGGGRYEQYF
TRBJ2-1	TRBD1	NA	TRBV19	TGTGCCAGTAGGGCGACAGGGCATGAGCAGTTCTTC	CASRATGHEQFF
TRBJ2-7	NA	NA	TRBV15	TGTGCCACCAGCAGAGATCGAGGTTCGTACGAGCAGTACTTC	CATSRDRGSYEQYF
TRBJ2-3	NA	once	TRBV11-3	TGTGCCAGCAGCCCCACAGGGGGGGTAGCCACAGATACGCAGTATTTT	CASSPTGGVATDTQYF
TRBJ2-3	NA	NA	TRBV10-1	TGCGCCAGCGAAGAACGCACAGGGATTCACCCAGATACGCAGTATTTT	CASEERTGIHPDTQYF
TRBJ2-2	TRBD1	NA	TRBV10-3	TGTGCCATCAGCGAAGACAGGGTCAACACCGGGGAGCTGTTTTTT	CAISEDRVNTGELFF
TRBJ2-5	TRBD1	NA	TRBV2	TGTGCCATCACGACAGGGGGGTTACAAGAGACCCAGTACTTC	CAITTGGLQETQYF
TRBJ1-1	NA	NA	TRBV11-3	TGTGCCAGCAGCCCCCGCGCGGACACTGAAGCTTTCTTT	CASSPRADTEAFF
TRBJ1-4	TRBD1	NA	TRBV6-1	TGTGCCAGCAGGAGGGGGCGGGTTGAAAAACTGTTTTTT	CASRRGRVEKLFF
TRBJ1-2	TRBD1	NA	TRBV14	TGTGCCAGCAGCCAATCTAACAGGGGAACCTATGGCTACACCTTC	CASSQSNRGTYGYTF
TRBJ1-5	TRBD1	once	TRBV28	TGTGCCAGCAGTCCCACAGGGGCGAGCAATCAGCCCCAGCATTTT	CASSPTGASNQPQHF
TRBJ1-6	TRBD1	once	TRBV5-1	TGCGCCAGCAGCTTGGGCGACAGGGAACCCAATTCACCCCTCCACTTT	CASSLGDREPNSPLHF
TRBJ1-2	NA	NA	TRBV7-8	TGTGCCAGCAGCTCACCAGCGGGAGACTATGGCTACACCTTC	CASSSPAGDYGYTF
TRBJ2-6	TRBD2	once	TRBV18	TGTGCCAGCTCACCACCGGGGGGGATTGTCTCTGGGGCCAACGTCCTGACTTTC	CASSPPGGIVSGANVLTF
TRBJ1-4	NA	NA	TRBV19	TGTGCCAGTAGTCCCGACAGTACAACTAATGAAAAACTGTTTTTT	CASSPDSTTNEKLFF
TRBJ1-2	NA	NA	TRBV27	TGTGCCAGCTCAGGGGACTATGGCTACACCTTC	CASSGDYGYTF
TRBJ2-1	TRBD2	NA	TRBV2	TGTGCCAGCAAGACTAGCGGGGGGGTGGTGAGTGAGCAGTTCTTC	CASKTSGGVVSEQFF
TRBJ2-5	NA	NA	TRBV5-1	TGCGCCAGCAGCCAGGGTCAGGTTTTCGGAGAGACCCAGTACTTC	CASSQGQVFGETQYF
TRBJ1-1	TRBD1	NA	TRBV10-3	TGTGCCATCAGCGGAGGGGGCCGGTCTGAAGCTTTCTTT	CAISGGGRSEAFF
TRBJ1-2	NA	NA	TRBV7-6	TGTGCCAGCAGCTTAGCAGGGGCCTATGGCTACACCTTC	CASSLAGAYGYTF
TRBJ2-3	TRBD2	NA	TRBV28	TGTGCCAGCAGTTTCCGTCTGGGACTAGCGGGGGGGGCAGATACGCAGTATTTT	CASSFRLGLAGGADTQYF
TRBJ1-6	NA	NA	TRBV7-2	TGTGCCAGCAGCGGCCGGGGGGGCTCCTATAATTCACCCCTCCACTTT	CASSGRGGSYNSPLHF
TRBJ1-2	TRBD1	NA	TRBV27	TGTGCCAGCATTATCCTGGACAGGACCTATGGCTACACCTTC	CASIILDRTYGYTF
TRBJ2-3	TRBD2	NA	TRBV7-6	TGTGCCAGCAGCTTACTAGCGGGGGGTACTAGCACAGATACGCAGTATTTT	CASSLLAGGTSTDTQYF
TRBJ1-3	NA	NA	TRBV7-6	TGTGCCAGCAGCTTAGCGGCGGCCTCTGGAAACACCATATATTTT	CASSLAAASGNTIYF
TRBJ2-1	TRBD1	NA	TRBV15	TGTGCCACCAGCAGAGATAGGGGCAGGGGGATCGATGAGCAGTTCTTC	CATSRDRGRGIDEQFF